The rows below give T cell receptor beta chains drawn from one sample of a study of T cells after yellow fever vaccination. TCRdb analysed the 5' RACE reads with MiXCR anew, one entry per CDR3 protein. Here the sample spans a few hundred thousand distinct CDR3 sequences, about 4% being singletons. The sequencing used PBMCs, collected 5 days after the yellow fever booster vaccination. These TCRs come from a man aged 18 to 29 who received the YFV17D yellow fever vaccine. CDR3s include the opening cysteine and the closing phenylalanine or tryptophan. The order of the fields is clone size, V gene, J gene, D gene, CDR3 DNA, CDR3 protein. A D gene is named only where the DNA matches it firmly. Where a row states a size, it is once, few, many or the class of an expanded clone; other rows omit it.

size: many
V: TRBV7-3
J: TRBJ1-1
D: TRBD1
DNA: TGTGCCAGCAGCCGTCCCAGGGGGCAAGCTTTCTTT
CDR3: CASSRPRGQAFF

size: -
V: TRBV6-5
J: TRBJ1-5
D: -
DNA: TGTGCCAGCAGTTACTCCGGGGCAGGTGGGCAGCCCCAGCATTTT
CDR3: CASSYSGAGGQPQHF

size: few
V: TRBV2
J: TRBJ1-6
D: -
DNA: TGTGCCAGCAGTGAGGAGGGGAATCTTAATTCACCCCTCCACTTT
CDR3: CASSEEGNLNSPLHF

size: -
V: TRBV28
J: TRBJ2-3
D: TRBD2
DNA: TGTGCCAGCAGTTTATGGACTAGCGGGGGGATGGGAACGCAGTATTTT
CDR3: CASSLWTSGGMGTQYF

size: many
V: TRBV3-1
J: TRBJ1-2
D: TRBD1
DNA: TGTGCCAGCAGCCACCTCACAGGGGGTAATGGCTACACCTTC
CDR3: CASSHLTGGNGYTF

size: -
V: TRBV12-3/TRBV12-4
J: TRBJ2-3
D: -
DNA: TGTGCCAGCACCCCTGGAGGCACAGATACGCAGTATTTT
CDR3: CASTPGGTDTQYF

size: few
V: TRBV5-6
J: TRBJ2-1
D: -
DNA: TGTGCCAGCAGGTTTGTTCCGGAGGGGCCCCTAGGTGGTGAGCAGTTCTTC
CDR3: CASRFVPEGPLGGEQFF

size: -
V: TRBV20-1
J: TRBJ2-3
D: -
DNA: TGCAGTGCTAGGGGGTCGGGGGGCACAGATACGCAGTATTTT
CDR3: CSARGSGGTDTQYF

size: -
V: TRBV29-1
J: TRBJ2-5
D: TRBD2
DNA: TGCAGCGTTGCCCGGGGGGGGGAGACCCAGTACTTC
CDR3: CSVARGGETQYF

size: few
V: TRBV4-3
J: TRBJ2-3
D: TRBD2
DNA: TGCGCCAGCAGCCAGCGCCTACTAGCGGGGGGGGCACCAGATACGCAGTATTTT
CDR3: CASSQRLLAGGAPDTQYF

size: few
V: TRBV6-4
J: TRBJ2-2
D: TRBD2
DNA: TGTGCCAGCCGACGCATTGGGGTAGCGGGGAGGTCTCGCTTGAACACCGGGGAGCTGTTTTTT
CDR3: CASRRIGVAGRSRLNTGELFF

size: few
V: TRBV29-1
J: TRBJ2-3
D: TRBD2
DNA: TGCAGCGTTGAGGAGCGGGACAGCACAGATACGCAGTATTTT
CDR3: CSVEERDSTDTQYF

size: many
V: TRBV12-3/TRBV12-4
J: TRBJ2-7
D: TRBD1
DNA: TGTGCCAGCAGCCTTCGGGACAGTTACGAGCAGTACTTC
CDR3: CASSLRDSYEQYF

size: many
V: TRBV5-6
J: TRBJ1-1
D: -
DNA: TGTGCCAGCAGCTTGGGAAGCGCGGGGAACGCTGAAGCTTTCTTT
CDR3: CASSLGSAGNAEAFF

size: -
V: TRBV5-1
J: TRBJ1-5
D: -
DNA: TGCGCCAGCAGAGCCGACAGTGGCCCCGATCAGCCCCAGCATTTT
CDR3: CASRADSGPDQPQHF

size: -
V: TRBV29-1
J: TRBJ1-1
D: -
DNA: TGCAGCGCTGGGGGGGTCACTGAAGCTTTCTTT
CDR3: CSAGGVTEAFF

size: -
V: TRBV6-5
J: TRBJ1-1
D: -
DNA: TGTGCCAGCAGTTACTCCCGCGGGACATTGAACACTGAAGCTTTCTTT
CDR3: CASSYSRGTLNTEAFF

size: few
V: TRBV3-1
J: TRBJ1-4
D: -
DNA: TGTGCCAGCAGTCCAACCCAGGGTGGGGTGGAAAAACTGTTTTTT
CDR3: CASSPTQGGVEKLFF

size: few
V: TRBV25-1
J: TRBJ1-2
D: TRBD1
DNA: TGTGCCAGCAGTGAAAGCCGCCCCAGGACAGGGCACTATGGCTACACCTTC
CDR3: CASSESRPRTGHYGYTF

size: few
V: TRBV23-1
J: TRBJ2-3
D: TRBD1
DNA: TGCGCCAGCAGTCGTATTAGGACAGGGGAGGGGATCACAGATACGCAGTATTTT
CDR3: CASSRIRTGEGITDTQYF

size: few
V: TRBV5-1
J: TRBJ1-2
D: TRBD1
DNA: TGCGCCAGCAGAGGAATCCAGGGACAGGGGGCGATAGGTGGCTACACCTTC
CDR3: CASRGIQGQGAIGGYTF

size: -
V: TRBV20-1
J: TRBJ2-1
D: -
DNA: TGCAGCCGAGTAAACAGGGCCGATGAGCAGTTCTTC
CDR3: CSRVNRADEQFF

size: -
V: TRBV6-2/TRBV6-3
J: TRBJ1-2
D: TRBD1
DNA: TGTGCCAGCAGTACCAGGGGGCCGAGCCCTAACTATGGCTACACCTTC
CDR3: CASSTRGPSPNYGYTF